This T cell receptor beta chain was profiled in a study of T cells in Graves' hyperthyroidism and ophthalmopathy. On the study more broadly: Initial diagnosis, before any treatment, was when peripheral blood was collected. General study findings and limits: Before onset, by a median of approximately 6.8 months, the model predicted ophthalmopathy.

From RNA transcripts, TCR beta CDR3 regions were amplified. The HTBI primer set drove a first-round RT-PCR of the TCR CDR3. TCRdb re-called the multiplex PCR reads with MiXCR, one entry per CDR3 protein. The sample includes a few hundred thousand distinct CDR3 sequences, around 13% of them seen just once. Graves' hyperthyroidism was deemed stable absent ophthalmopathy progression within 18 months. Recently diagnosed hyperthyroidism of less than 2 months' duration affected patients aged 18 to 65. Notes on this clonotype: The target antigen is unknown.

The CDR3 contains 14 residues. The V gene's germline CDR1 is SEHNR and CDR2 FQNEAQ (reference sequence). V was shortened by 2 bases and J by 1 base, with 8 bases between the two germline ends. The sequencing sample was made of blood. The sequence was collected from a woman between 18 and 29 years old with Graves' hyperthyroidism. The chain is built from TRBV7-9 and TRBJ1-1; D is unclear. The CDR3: CASSLMGKNTEAFF. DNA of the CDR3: TGTGCCAGCAGCTTAATGGGAAAGAACACTGAAGCTTTCTTT.